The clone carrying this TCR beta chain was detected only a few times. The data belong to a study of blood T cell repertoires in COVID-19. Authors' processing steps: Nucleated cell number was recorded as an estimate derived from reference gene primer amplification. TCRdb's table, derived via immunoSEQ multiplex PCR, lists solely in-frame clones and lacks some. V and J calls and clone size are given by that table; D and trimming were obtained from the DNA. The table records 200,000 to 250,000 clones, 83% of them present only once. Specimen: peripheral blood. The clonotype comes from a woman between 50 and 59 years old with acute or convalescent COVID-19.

CDR3 sequence: CASSVDLSNQPQHF. In DNA form, the CDR3 reads TGTGCCAGCAGCGTAGATTTGTCTAATCAGCCCCAGCATTTT. The chain employs TRBV9 and TRBJ1-5; D is ambiguous. Germline V gene sequence: CDR1 SGDLS, CDR2 YYNGEE. Between the trimmed V and J ends, which lost 0 bases and 4 bases, there was a span of 8 bases. The CDR3 length is 14 residues.